These T cell receptor beta chains were read from a single sample in a study of cytotoxic CD8 clonotypes in ibrutinib-treated CLL. Produced via immunoSEQ multiplex PCR; TCRdb's table is partial and in-frame only. The sample includes about 310,000 clones, just under 80% of them seen just once. Sequenced here: PBMCs, sampled before ibrutinib treatment. All receptors derive from a human donor with chronic lymphocytic leukemia. CDR3s include the opening cysteine and the closing phenylalanine or tryptophan. A D gene is named only where the DNA matches it firmly. The size of a clone is reported for some rows only, either as once, few or many, or as a class for expanded clones.

D gene | J gene | V gene | clone size | CDR3 DNA | CDR3 protein
NA | TRBJ1-3 | TRBV7-7 | once | TGTGCTAGCAGCTTAGGTCCCTCTGGAAACACCATATATTTT | CASSLGPSGNTIYF
NA | TRBJ1-4 | TRBV2 | NA | TGTGCCAGCAGTGAATTTCGGGGAACTAATGAAAAACTGTTTTTT | CASSEFRGTNEKLFF
TRBD1 | TRBJ1-2 | TRBV5-6 | once | TGTGCCAGCAGCTTGGCGGGACAGTTTGGCTACACCTTC | CASSLAGQFGYTF
TRBD2 | TRBJ2-7 | TRBV7-9 | NA | TGTGCCAGCAGCTCTACCGGGACTAGCGGGAGGGGCGCCTACGAGCAGTACTTC | CASSSTGTSGRGAYEQYF
TRBD1 | TRBJ2-4 | TRBV9 | NA | TGTGCCAGCAGCCCGAGACAGGGGGCCAAAAACATTCAGTACTTC | CASSPRQGAKNIQYF
TRBD2 | TRBJ2-5 | TRBV30 | NA | TGTGCCCACGGGAGGGGGTCAACGGGAGAGACCCAGTACTTC | CAHGRGSTGETQYF
NA | TRBJ2-1 | TRBV19 | few | TGTGCCAGTAGTATGCTTGGAGAACCGTTCTTC | CASSMLGEPFF
TRBD2 | TRBJ2-3 | TRBV4-2 | NA | TGTGCCAGCAGCCAAGGGGTCAGGTTTTTTGAGCGGGAGGGCCCGGATACGCAGTATTTT | CASSQGVRFFEREGPDTQYF
NA | TRBJ2-1 | TRBV30 | NA | TGTGCCTGGACCGGGGGAACCTACAATGAGCAGTTCTTC | CAWTGGTYNEQFF
NA | TRBJ2-1 | TRBV29-1 | NA | TGCAGCGCACGACAGGACCTAAACAATGAGCAGTTCTTC | CSARQDLNNEQFF
NA | TRBJ2-1 | TRBV9 | NA | TGTGCCAGCAGCGTAGCGCTAGCGCGAGATGAGCAGTTCTTC | CASSVALARDEQFF
TRBD2 | TRBJ2-1 | TRBV9 | NA | TGTGCCAGCAGCGTGACCCCAGCGGGGGCGGGCAATGAGCAGTTCTTC | CASSVTPAGAGNEQFF
NA | TRBJ1-2 | TRBV9 | NA | TGTGCCAGCAGTCTCCCACCCTACTACACCTTC | CASSLPPYYTF
NA | TRBJ1-1 | TRBV19 | NA | TGTGCCAGTAGCGTTGGGGGATTTGGTGAAGCTTTCTTT | CASSVGGFGEAFF
NA | TRBJ2-6 | TRBV5-4 | NA | TGTGCCAGCAGCCCGCGGTCAGCGGCTGGGGCCAACGTCCTGACTTTC | CASSPRSAAGANVLTF
TRBD1 | TRBJ2-5 | TRBV27 | once | TGTGCCAGCAGTTTCCAGGGGGCTCGGTGGGAGACCCAGTACTTC | CASSFQGARWETQYF
NA | TRBJ2-1 | TRBV10-3 | few | TGTGCCACCTATAGGGACCGCGGCAACAATGAGCAGTTCTTC | CATYRDRGNNEQFF
NA | TRBJ2-1 | TRBV7-9 | NA | TGTGCCAGCAGCTTAGCCCGACAGTTCCAGCATGAGCAGTTCTTC | CASSLARQFQHEQFF
NA | TRBJ2-1 | TRBV27 | NA | TGTGCCAGCAGCCCTGGACGATTTCGGGGTTGGGATGAGCAGTTCTTC | CASSPGRFRGWDEQFF
NA | TRBJ2-7 | TRBV19 | NA | TGTGCCAGTAGTACCTCTGGACGGGGGACCTACGAGCAGTACTTC | CASSTSGRGTYEQYF
NA | TRBJ1-1 | TRBV27 | NA | TGTGCCAGCTCCACAGGGACTGAAGCTTTCTTT | CASSTGTEAFF
NA | TRBJ2-7 | TRBV20-1 | few | TGCAGTGCTCAAAACTACGAGCAGTACTTC | CSAQNYEQYF
TRBD2 | TRBJ2-3 | TRBV5-1 | once | TGCGCCAGCAGCTTGACGGTAGCGGGGCTCACAGATACGCAGTATTTT | CASSLTVAGLTDTQYF
TRBD1 | TRBJ1-1 | TRBV6-5 | NA | TGTGCCAGCAGTTACGCCCGGACAGGGAACACTGAAGCTTTCTTT | CASSYARTGNTEAFF
TRBD2 | TRBJ2-1 | TRBV7-9 | NA | TGTGCCAGCAGCTTAGTCCCCGGGCGGGAGGGCAACAATGAGCAGTTCTTC | CASSLVPGREGNNEQFF
TRBD2 | TRBJ2-5 | TRBV7-2 | NA | TGTGCCAGCAGCAAACAAGCGGGAGCCGAGACCCAGTACTTC | CASSKQAGAETQYF
TRBD1 | TRBJ1-4 | TRBV5-1 | NA | TGCGCCAGCAGCAGCAGACAGGGGGGAGAAAAACTGTTTTTT | CASSSRQGGEKLFF
TRBD2 | TRBJ2-3 | TRBV11-2 | NA | TGTGCCAGCAGCTTAGGTCGCGGGAGGGCCACAGATACGCAGTATTTT | CASSLGRGRATDTQYF
TRBD2 | TRBJ2-3 | TRBV7-3 | NA | TGTGCCAGCAGCCCGGGACTAGCGGGGCACACAGATACGCAGTATTTT | CASSPGLAGHTDTQYF
NA | TRBJ1-1 | TRBV7-2 | few | TGTGCCAGCAGAAGGGGGATGGGGAACACTGAAGCTTTCTTT | CASRRGMGNTEAFF